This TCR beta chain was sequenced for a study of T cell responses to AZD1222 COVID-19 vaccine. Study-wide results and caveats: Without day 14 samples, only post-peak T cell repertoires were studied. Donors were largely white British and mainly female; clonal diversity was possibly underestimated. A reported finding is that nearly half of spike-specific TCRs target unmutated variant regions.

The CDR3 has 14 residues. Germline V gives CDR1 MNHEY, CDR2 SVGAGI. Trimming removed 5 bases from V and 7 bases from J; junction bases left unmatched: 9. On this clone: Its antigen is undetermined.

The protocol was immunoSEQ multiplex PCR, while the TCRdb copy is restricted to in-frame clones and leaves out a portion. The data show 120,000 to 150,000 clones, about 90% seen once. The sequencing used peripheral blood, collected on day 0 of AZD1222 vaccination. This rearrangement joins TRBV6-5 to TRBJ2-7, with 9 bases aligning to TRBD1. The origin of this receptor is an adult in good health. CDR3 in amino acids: CASSKIQGAGEQYF. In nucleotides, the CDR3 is TGTGCCAGCAGTAAAATACAGGGGGCCGGGGAGCAGTACTTC.